The entry below gives a single T cell receptor (beta chain) sequence along with its context. Its antigen is still unknown. A universal primer site arose from template switching, and cDNA bore unique molecular identifiers. TCRdb reanalysed the 5' RACE reads using MiXCR and keeps one entry per CDR3 protein. The sample holds some 900,000 distinct CDR3 sequences, approximately 13% seen once. The record originates from a study of identical twins. Broader study findings: Beta out-of-frame twin sharing showed a weaker excess. The models gave estimates that fell short of the out-of-frame TCR alpha sharing seen in monozygotic twins. A cross-sectional statistical analysis, not follow-up of the same donors, supported the conclusions.

V was pared by 0 bases and J by 10 bases, with 10 bases between. The CDR3 sequence is 14 residues long. Germline values: CDR1 SGHDN, CDR2 FVKESK. The same data also went into a second study, on yellow fever vaccine responses in identical twins.

The origin of this receptor is a woman younger than 35 in good health. The gene calls are TRBV14 and TRBJ1-6; D remains ambiguous. Sequencing was carried out using PBMCs. The CDR3 reads CASSQDSRSSPLHF. The CDR3 coding sequence is TGTGCCAGCAGCCAAGATTCGCGGTCGTCACCCCTCCACTTT. Using reference TRBV14 and TRBJ1-6 for the parts outside the CDR3, the full variable domain is EAGVTQFPSHSVIEKGQTVTLRCDPISGHDNLYWYRRVMGKEIKFLLHFVKESKQDESGMPNNRFLAERTGGTYSTLKVQPAELEDSGVYFCASSQDSRSSPLHFGNGTRLTVT.